The rows below give T cell receptor beta chains drawn from one sample of a study of technical replicates of blood from several donors. Sequencing was performed with immunoSEQ multiplex PCR; in TCRdb, only in-frame clones are kept and a portion is missing. The sample includes 80,000 to 90,000 clones, about 93% of them seen just once. The specimen was T cells isolated from PBMCs. The receptors come from a human donor in good health. Both conserved end residues are part of each CDR3. The order of the fields is V gene, J gene, D gene, CDR3 protein. The D gene is left open where the match is weak.

V: TRBV7-8
J: TRBJ1-1
D: -
CDR3: CASSPLGPDTEAFF

V: TRBV5-5
J: TRBJ1-1
D: TRBD1
CDR3: CASSYGQGPTEAFF

V: TRBV5-6
J: TRBJ2-1
D: TRBD2
CDR3: CASSLGTSNEQFF

V: TRBV19
J: TRBJ2-7
D: TRBD2
CDR3: CASSPGLAHYEQYF

V: TRBV6-5
J: TRBJ2-5
D: -
CDR3: CASRDNSFGTQYF

V: TRBV7-9
J: TRBJ2-1
D: TRBD2
CDR3: CASSPLAGGTYNEQFF

V: TRBV2
J: TRBJ2-3
D: -
CDR3: CASSEVGVSDTQYF

V: TRBV7-9
J: TRBJ2-7
D: -
CDR3: CASSLRDSSGEQYF

V: TRBV7-9
J: TRBJ1-3
D: -
CDR3: CASSFNMSGSLGGNTIYF

V: TRBV21-1
J: TRBJ2-1
D: -
CDR3: CASSKGKGLAGGRIGNEQFF

V: TRBV5-1
J: TRBJ1-1
D: TRBD1
CDR3: CASSLVGQGNTEAFF

V: TRBV19
J: TRBJ1-1
D: -
CDR3: CASSITGRAYEAFF

V: TRBV6-1
J: TRBJ2-5
D: -
CDR3: CAMQRDAETQYF

V: TRBV5-6
J: TRBJ2-7
D: TRBD2
CDR3: CASSFWGRGGYEQYF

V: TRBV25-1
J: TRBJ1-4
D: -
CDR3: CASSGYRGEKLFF

V: TRBV14
J: TRBJ1-1
D: -
CDR3: CASSPGGLSTEAFF

V: TRBV19
J: TRBJ2-4
D: TRBD2
CDR3: CASSIGRLAGEGDIQYF

V: TRBV5-1
J: TRBJ1-2
D: TRBD1
CDR3: CASSLEGTGDYGYTF

V: TRBV18
J: TRBJ1-1
D: -
CDR3: CASSPIRAYTEAFF